The source of this T cell receptor beta chain is a study of preoperative IRX-2 immunotherapy in early breast cancer. Treatment: preoperative locoregional IRX-2 cytokine immunotherapy. This phase Ib study tested locoregional IRX-2 cytokine immunotherapy given before surgery. The method was immunoSEQ multiplex PCR; TCRdb's version includes in-frame clones alone and lacks a portion of them. The sample lists approximately 96,000 clones, roughly 89% occurring once. The CDR3 spans 14 residues. Germline V gene sequence: CDR1 MNHNS, CDR2 SASEGT. V was cut by 1 base and J by 3 bases, with 7 bases left in between.

Specimen: tumor tissue, collected after IRX-2 immunotherapy. The gene calls are TRBV6-1 and TRBJ1-5, with unresolved D. The source of this sequence is a human donor with breast cancer. CDR3 nucleotides: TGTGCCAGCAGTGAAGGGGATGCCAATCAGCCCCAGCATTTT. Its translation: CASSEGDANQPQHF.